Included here is one TCR beta chain sequence, with context. The repertoire was sequenced with immunoSEQ multiplex PCR; TCRdb's copy has only in-frame clones and lacks some. The sample includes roughly 2.5 million clones, approximately 94% seen only once; the top ten take 0.14%. The sample originates from a study of shared clonotypes between healthy human individuals. CDR3 length: 16 residues. Sequenced sample: naive CD4+ T cells sorted from blood. The subset is: CD45RA+ positively selected. V gene TRBV21-1 combines with J gene TRBJ2-3; the table's D call TRBD1 went unverified against the DNA. TRBV21-1 is a listed pseudogene. The clonotype originates from a man younger than 30 in good health. Here the CDR3 DNA reads TGTGCCAGCAGCACCCATTACATCTCCAGGACAGATACGCAGTATTTT. It specifies CASSTHYISRTDTQYF.